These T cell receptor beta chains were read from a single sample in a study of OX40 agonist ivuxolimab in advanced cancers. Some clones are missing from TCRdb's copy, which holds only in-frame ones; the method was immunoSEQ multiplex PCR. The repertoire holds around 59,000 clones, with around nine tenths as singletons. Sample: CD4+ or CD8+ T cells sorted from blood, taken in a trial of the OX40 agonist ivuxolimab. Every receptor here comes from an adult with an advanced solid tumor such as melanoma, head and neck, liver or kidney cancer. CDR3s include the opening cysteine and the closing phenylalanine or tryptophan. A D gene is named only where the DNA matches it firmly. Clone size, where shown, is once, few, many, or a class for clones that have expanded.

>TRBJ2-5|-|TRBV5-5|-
TGTGCCAGCAGCTTGCGGCTCACACGGGAGACCCAGTACTTC
CASSLRLTRETQYF
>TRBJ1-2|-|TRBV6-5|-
TGTGCCAGCAGTTACGGGCAGGGGCCTTATGGCTACACCTTC
CASSYGQGPYGYTF
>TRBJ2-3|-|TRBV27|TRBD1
TGTGCCAGCAGTCCCGGACAGGGTTCGGGCACAGATACGCAGTATTTT
CASSPGQGSGTDTQYF
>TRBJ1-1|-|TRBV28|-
TGTGCCAGCAGTACCTCCGAGGGGGGCCGTGCTGAAGCTTTCTTT
CASSTSEGGRAEAFF
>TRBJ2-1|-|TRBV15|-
TGTGCCACCAGCAGATCAAAATCCTCACGGGCCGAGAGGGAGCAGTTCTTC
CATSRSKSSRAEREQFF
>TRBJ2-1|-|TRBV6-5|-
TGTGCCAGCAGGCCCGGGCCGCGCCTAAACAATGAGCAGTTCTTC
CASRPGPRLNNEQFF
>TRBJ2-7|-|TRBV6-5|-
TGTGCCAGCAGTTCCGCGACGGGGACGCTCGTTTGGGAGCAGTACTTC
CASSSATGTLVWEQYF
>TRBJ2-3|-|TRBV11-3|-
TGTGCCAGCAGCCCAAGGTCAGGCAGCACAGATACGCAGTATTTT
CASSPRSGSTDTQYF
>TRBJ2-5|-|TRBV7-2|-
TGTGCCAGCAGCGTCCCAGGGATTCAAGAGACCCAGTACTTC
CASSVPGIQETQYF
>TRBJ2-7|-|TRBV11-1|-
TGTGCCAGCAGCTTAGGTAGTAGCTTCTCCTACGAGCAGTACTTC
CASSLGSSFSYEQYF
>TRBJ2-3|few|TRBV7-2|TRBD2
TGTGCCAGCAGCTTAAGGCTAGCGGGAGAGGGTACGCAGTATTTT
CASSLRLAGEGTQYF
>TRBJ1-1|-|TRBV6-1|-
TGTGCCAGCCAAATAGGGGGGGCAGGGAGCACTGAAGCTTTCTTT
CASQIGGAGSTEAFF
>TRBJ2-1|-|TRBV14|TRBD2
TGTGCCAGCAGCCTCGGACTAGCGGGAGGGTTTGGCTCCTACAATGAGCAGTTCTTC
CASSLGLAGGFGSYNEQFF
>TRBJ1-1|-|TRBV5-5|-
TGTGCCAGCAGCTTGCTCGGGGGCATGAACACTGAAGCTTTCTTT
CASSLLGGMNTEAFF
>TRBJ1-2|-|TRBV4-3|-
TGCGCCAGCAGCCAAGTGGGCAGATACAACTATGGCTACACCTTC
CASSQVGRYNYGYTF
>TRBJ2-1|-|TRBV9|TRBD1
TGTGCCAGCAGCGTAACCGGGACAGGGTGGGTTAATGAGCAGTTCTTC
CASSVTGTGWVNEQFF
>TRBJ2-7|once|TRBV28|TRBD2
TGTGCCAGCAGCCCGGGACTAGCGGGAGGGCCCTACGAGCAGTACTTC
CASSPGLAGGPYEQYF
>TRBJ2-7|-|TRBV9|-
TGTGCCAGCAGCGTATTAGACGCCTACGAGCAGTACTTC
CASSVLDAYEQYF
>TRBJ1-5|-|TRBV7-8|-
TGTGCCAGCAGCTCATCGCGGAATCAGCCCCAGCATTTT
CASSSSRNQPQHF
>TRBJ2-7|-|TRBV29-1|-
TGCAGCGTCATTTTCGGGGGCAATGCCTACGAGCAGTACTTC
CSVIFGGNAYEQYF
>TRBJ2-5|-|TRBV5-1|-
TGCGCCAGCAGCTTGGAGGCAGGCAGAGAGACCCAGTACTTC
CASSLEAGRETQYF
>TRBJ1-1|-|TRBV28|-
TGTGCCAGCAGGGACACCTCTGAAGTAAGAGTCTTT
CASRDTSEVRVF
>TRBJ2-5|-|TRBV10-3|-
TGTGCCATCAGTGAGTCTTTGGAGACCCAGTACTTC
CAISESLETQYF
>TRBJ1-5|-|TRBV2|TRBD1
TGTGCCTTCGGACAGGGGAGTCCTAATCAGCCCCAGCATTTT
CAFGQGSPNQPQHF
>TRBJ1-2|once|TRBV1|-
TGCACCAGCAGCCAAGATCGAAAACAGGGGGATTTTTTGGGCTACACCTTC
CTSSQDRKQGDFLGYTF
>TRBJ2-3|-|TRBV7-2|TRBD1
TGTGCCAGCAGCTTTTCCCGGACAGGACGCACAGATACGCAGTATTTT
CASSFSRTGRTDTQYF
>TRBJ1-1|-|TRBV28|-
TGTGCCAGCAGGGAGTTTGACACTGAAGCTTTCTTT
CASREFDTEAFF
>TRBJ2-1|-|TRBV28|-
TGTGCCAGCAGCCCTTCCCAGGGGGGTGAGCAGTTCTTC
CASSPSQGGEQFF
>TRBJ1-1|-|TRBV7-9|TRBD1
TGTGCCAGCAGCTCGTGGACAGGAGGGAACACTGAAGCTTTCTTT
CASSSWTGGNTEAFF
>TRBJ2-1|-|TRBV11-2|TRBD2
TGTGCCAGCAGCTTGAGCGGGAGGGTCTACAATGAGCAGTTCTTC
CASSLSGRVYNEQFF
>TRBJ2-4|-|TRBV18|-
TGTGCCAGCGCACCGGGTATTCTAAACATTCAGTACTTC
CASAPGILNIQYF
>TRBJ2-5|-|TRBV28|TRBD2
TGTGCCAGCAGCATTGACCGGGCTAGCGGGAGTTCTGAGACCCAGTACTTC
CASSIDRASGSSETQYF
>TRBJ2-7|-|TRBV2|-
TGTGCCAGCAGTGAGACCCCCAGCGGTTCCTACGAGCAGTACTTC
CASSETPSGSYEQYF
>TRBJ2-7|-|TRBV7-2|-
TGTGCCAGCAGCTCCGGGTGGAAGGACGAGCAGTACTTC
CASSSGWKDEQYF
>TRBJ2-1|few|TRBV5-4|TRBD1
TGTGCCAGCAGCCCGACAGGGGACAATGAGCAGTTCTTC
CASSPTGDNEQFF
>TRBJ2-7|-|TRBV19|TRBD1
TGTGCCAGTAGTTCAAGGGGACAGGGTGTGGACGAGCAGTACTTC
CASSSRGQGVDEQYF
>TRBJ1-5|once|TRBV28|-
TGTGCCAGCAGTTTGAACAGGGAGGGTGGCAATCAGCCCCAGCATTTT
CASSLNREGGNQPQHF
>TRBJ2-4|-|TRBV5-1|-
TGCGCCAGCAGCTTGGCCGATAAAAACATTCAGTACTTC
CASSLADKNIQYF
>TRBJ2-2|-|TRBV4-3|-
TGCGCCAGCAGCCAAGATGCCCAACCTGGGGGGCGGGAGCTGTTTTTT
CASSQDAQPGGRELFF
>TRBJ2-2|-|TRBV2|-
TGTGCCAGCAGTGTTCTAGGGGGTGCGAACACCGGGGAGCTGTTTTTT
CASSVLGGANTGELFF
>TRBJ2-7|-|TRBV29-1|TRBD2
TGCAGCGCCTGCTCATTCAGTCGCGGGAGCTCCTACGAGCAGTACTTC
CSACSFSRGSSYEQYF
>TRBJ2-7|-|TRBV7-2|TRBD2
TGTGCCAGCAGCTTAGCGACTAGCGGGTTCTCCTACGAGCAGTACTTC
CASSLATSGFSYEQYF
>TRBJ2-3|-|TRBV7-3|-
TGTGCCAGCAGCTTTAGTGGGGGGGATACGCAGTATTTT
CASSFSGGDTQYF
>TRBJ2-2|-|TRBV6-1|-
TGTGCCAGCAGTGGAGGGGTTGGGACCGGGGAGCTGTTTTTT
CASSGGVGTGELFF
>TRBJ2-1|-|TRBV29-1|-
TGCAGCGTTGAAGGCCTCCTCGGCAATGAGCAGTTCTTC
CSVEGLLGNEQFF
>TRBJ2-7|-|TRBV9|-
TGTGCCAGCAGCGTAGGCGCGGGACATTCCTACGAGCAGTACTTC
CASSVGAGHSYEQYF
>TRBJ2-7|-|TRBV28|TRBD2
TGTGCCAGTGAAGCGGGAGGTTACGAGCAGTACTTC
CASEAGGYEQYF
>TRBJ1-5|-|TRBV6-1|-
TGTGCCAGCAGTACACAGGTAACTCATCAGCCCCAGCATTTT
CASSTQVTHQPQHF